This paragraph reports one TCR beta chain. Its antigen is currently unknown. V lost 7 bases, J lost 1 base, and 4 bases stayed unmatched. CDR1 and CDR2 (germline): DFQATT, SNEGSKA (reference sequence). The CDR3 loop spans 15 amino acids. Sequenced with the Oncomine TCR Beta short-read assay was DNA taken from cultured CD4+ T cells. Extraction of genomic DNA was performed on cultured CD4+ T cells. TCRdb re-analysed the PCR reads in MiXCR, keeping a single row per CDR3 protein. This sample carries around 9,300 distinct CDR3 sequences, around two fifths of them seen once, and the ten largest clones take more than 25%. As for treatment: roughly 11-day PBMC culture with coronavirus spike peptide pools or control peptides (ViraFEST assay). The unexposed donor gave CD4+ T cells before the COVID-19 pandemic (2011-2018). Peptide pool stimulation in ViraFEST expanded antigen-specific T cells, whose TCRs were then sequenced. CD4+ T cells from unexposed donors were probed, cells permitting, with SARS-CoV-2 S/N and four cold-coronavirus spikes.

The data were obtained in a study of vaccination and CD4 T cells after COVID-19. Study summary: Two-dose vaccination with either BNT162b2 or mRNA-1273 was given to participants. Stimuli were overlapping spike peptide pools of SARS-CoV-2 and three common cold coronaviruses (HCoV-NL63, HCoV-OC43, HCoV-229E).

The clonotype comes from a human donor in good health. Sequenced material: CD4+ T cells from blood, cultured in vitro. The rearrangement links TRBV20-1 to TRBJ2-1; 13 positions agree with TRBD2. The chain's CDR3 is CSGTSGSRSYNEQFF. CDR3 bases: TGCAGTGGGACTAGCGGGAGCAGGTCCTACAATGAGCAGTTCTTC.